The sequence of this TCR beta chain was determined in a study of blood T cell repertoires in COVID-19. Study-level information: Sources were T cells, B-cell-depleted T cells, or PBMCs; the material itself was cDNA or gDNA.

V was shortened by 6 bases and J by 9 bases, with 15 bases between the two germline ends. The CDR3 is made up of 13 amino acids. The germline CDR1 and CDR2 sequences are GTSNPN and SVGIG (reference sequence). Clones were sequenced by immunoSEQ multiplex PCR, and TCRdb holds only the in-frame ones, with some missing. The sample has some 270,000 clones; roughly 83% are singletons. Patients of the Seattle cohort, enrolled during active infection, were followed longitudinally. The V gene is TRBV30, the J gene TRBJ1-6, with D maybe TRBD1 (6 bases). Material: peripheral blood. This receptor was identified in a woman at least 80 years old with COVID-19, enrolled during active disease. DNA of the CDR3: TGTGCCTGTTGGGACAATGGGGGTTCACCCCTCCACTTT. Its translation: CACWDNGGSPLHF.